The rows below give T cell receptor beta chains drawn from one sample of a study of T cell responses to AZD1222 COVID-19 vaccine. Data came from immunoSEQ multiplex PCR; TCRdb stores just in-frame clones and leaves some out. Of around 110,000 clones in the sample, 75% to 90% were seen once. This specimen was peripheral blood, taken on day 0 of MenACWY control vaccination. All receptors come from an adult in good health. CDR3s include the opening cysteine and the closing phenylalanine or tryptophan. Some rows mark clone size as missing; the rest say once, few, many or name a class of expanded clone.

>TRBV9|-|TRBJ2-3
CASSFPVSGGWTDTQYF
>TRBV10-2|-|TRBJ1-6
CASSESGSYNSPLHF
>TRBV4-2|-|TRBJ1-5
CASSQVRGNQPQHF
>TRBV20-1|-|TRBJ2-2
CSADNTGELFF
>TRBV5-4|-|TRBJ2-2
CASSLEGTGLTGELFF
>TRBV2|-|TRBJ1-1
CASRPRASGSEAFF
>TRBV7-8|few|TRBJ1-1
CASSLTRTKGGNTEAFF
>TRBV15|-|TRBJ2-7
CATSRGPGLQYF
>TRBV27|-|TRBJ1-2
CASSFTDTGGYGYTF
>TRBV11-3|-|TRBJ1-6
CASSLAREGRRANSPLHF
>TRBV11-2|-|TRBJ2-3
CASSFGTVDTQYF
>TRBV30|-|TRBJ2-6
CAWSPGKTGANVLTF
>TRBV9|-|TRBJ2-1
CASSQMELAPQFF
>TRBV5-5|-|TRBJ2-5
CASSLGGLDQETQYF
>TRBV20-1|-|TRBJ2-7
CSAPRNYEQYF
>TRBV6-5|-|TRBJ1-2
CASSRTGPNYGYTF